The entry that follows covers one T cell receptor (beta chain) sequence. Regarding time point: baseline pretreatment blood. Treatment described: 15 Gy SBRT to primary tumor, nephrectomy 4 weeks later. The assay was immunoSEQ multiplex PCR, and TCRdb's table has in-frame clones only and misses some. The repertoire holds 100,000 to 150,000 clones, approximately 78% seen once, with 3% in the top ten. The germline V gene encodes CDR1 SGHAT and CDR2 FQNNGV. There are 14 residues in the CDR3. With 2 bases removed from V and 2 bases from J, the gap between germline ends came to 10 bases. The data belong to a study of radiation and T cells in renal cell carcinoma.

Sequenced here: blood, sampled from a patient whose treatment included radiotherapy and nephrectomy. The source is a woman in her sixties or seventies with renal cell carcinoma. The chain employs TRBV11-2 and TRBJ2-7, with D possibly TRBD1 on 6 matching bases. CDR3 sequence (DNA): TGTGCCAGCAGCTTAAGAGACAGGCCCTACGAGCAGTACTTC. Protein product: CASSLRDRPYEQYF.